This T cell receptor (beta chain) was profiled in a study of cytomegalovirus exposure and HLA in healthy donors. Broader study findings: Cytomegalovirus association was listed for around 170 TCR beta chains.

Germline V gene data show CDR1 as MNHEY and CDR2 as SVGAGI. The CDR3 loop spans 15 amino acids. Trimming took 2 bases from V and 4 from J; bases not matched to a gene: 6. On this clone itself: The antigen remains undetermined.

PCR used 60 Vbeta primers and 13 Jbeta primers. Using immunoSEQ multiplex PCR, the repertoire was profiled, and TCRdb retains in-frame clones only, with some absent. The table shows under 200,000 clones, with just under 80% occurring only once. This clonotype was obtained from a woman aged 45-65 years in good health and CMV-seronegative. The chain combines TRBV6-5 with TRBJ2-3, with TRBD1 identical over 7 bases. Sequenced sample: PBMCs. The CDR3: CASSYVQGSPDTQYF. CDR3 nucleotide sequence: TGTGCCAGCAGTTACGTACAGGGGAGCCCAGATACGCAGTATTTT.